The 22 T cell receptor beta chains reported below all come from one sample, sequenced in a study of metastatic and nonmetastatic thyroid tumors. With MiXCR, TCRdb called clones anew from the PCR reads. The sample yields about 8,000 clones, about 22% seen once. Ahead of thyroid surgery, no patient had received treatment of any kind. Sample: tumor tissue. These receptors all come from a female donor with papillary thyroid cancer or a benign thyroid nodule (not recorded which). Some clones in this sample may be carry-over from other donors' samples.

Relative to its sample, this clone is medium-sized. The chain uses TRBV20-1 and TRBJ1-5; D is possibly TRBD1 (5 bases). There are 14 residues in the CDR3. Germline CDR1 is DFQATT and CDR2 is SNEGSKA (reference sequence). The V gene lost 6 bases and the J gene lost 0 bases, with 12 bases spanning the gap. DNA of the CDR3: TGCAGTGCCTCGACAGTTTATAGCAATCAGCCCCAGCATTTT. Its translation: CSASTVYSNQPQHF.

This clone has only a few counts. CDR3 nucleotide sequence: TGTGCCAGCAGTTTAGGAGGGTGGGGGCAGTTCTTC. This translates into CASSLGGWGQFF. The chain combines TRBV28 with TRBJ2-1; TRBD2 might be the D (6 bases). The CDR3 consists of 12 residues. The germline V and J ends were trimmed by 2 bases and 12 bases, with 11 bases remaining between them. Germline V CDR1 and CDR2: MDHEN, SYDVKM.

This clone has a count of ten or more. This sequence joins TRBV9 and TRBJ2-7, with D unclear. Germline lookup yields CDR1 SGDLS and CDR2 YYNGEE. The CDR3 is 15 amino acids. V was clipped by 0 bases and J by 1 base, with 11 bases between them. CDR3 in amino acids: CASSVEPIFSYEQYF. For the CDR3, the DNA is TGTGCCAGCAGCGTAGAGCCCATTTTTTCCTACGAGCAGTACTTC.

Sample share makes this clone medium-sized (0.01 to 0.1%). This chain joins TRBV3-1 and TRBJ2-7, with a possible D match to TRBD1 (5 bases). V shed 0 bases and J shed 1 base, with 10 bases lying between them. CDR1 and CDR2 (germline): LGHDT, YNNKEL (reference sequence). The CDR3 has 15 amino acids. CDR3 coding DNA: TGTGCCAGCAGCCAAGATAGTTACAGGTCCTACGAGCAGTACTTC. Amino acid sequence: CASSQDSYRSYEQYF.

The rearrangement uses TRBV30 and TRBJ1-1; D gene unclear. CDR3 length: 15 residues. V was trimmed by 0 bases and J by 0 bases, leaving 11 bases between them. Germline CDR1 is GTSNPN and CDR2 is SVGIG (reference sequence). The CDR3 DNA sequence: TGTGCCTGGAGTGTAGCTGGCAGAGTGAACACTGAAGCTTTCTTT. Protein product: CAWSVAGRVNTEAFF.

This clone was counted many times. J is TRBJ2-5 and V is TRBV28; maybe TRBD1 (6 bases). Germline V gene sequence: CDR1 MDHEN, CDR2 SYDVKM. There are 12 residues in the CDR3. Trimming removed 7 bases at V and 3 bases at J, with 9 bases between. In DNA form, the CDR3 reads TGTGCCAGCAACCAGGGGAAAGAGACCCAGTACTTC. Its protein is CASNQGKETQYF.

The sample holds a few counts of this clone. Since a much larger clone is just one base distant, this may be a read error. This CDR3 is missing its conserved last phenylalanine or tryptophan, likely due to a read error. This chain links TRBV18 with TRBJ1-1, with D maybe TRBD1 (5 bases). The CDR3 has 14 residues. Trimming removed 2 bases from V and 11 bases from J, with 18 bases in between. Germline CDR1 reads KGHSH; CDR2 reads LQKENI. CDR3 coding DNA: TGTGCCAGCTCACCATCCGGGACCGGAAAAATGGCTTTCTCT. It is translated as CASSPSGTGKMAFS.

Many counts were recorded for this clone. At one boundary the junction diverges from the germline segment, which might be a read error. V is TRBV10-1 and J is TRBJ2-4; 7 nucleotides line up with TRBD1. There are 14 residues in the CDR3. Germline CDR1 reads WNHNN; CDR2 reads SYGVQD (reference sequence). The CDR3 reads CASSDSGQLIPEHF. CDR3 sequence (DNA): TGCGCCAGCAGTGACTCGGGACAGCTCATCCCGGAGCACTTC.

This sequence joins TRBV16 and TRBJ2-1; possibly TRBD2 for D (7 bases). The CDR3 loop spans 14 amino acids. V lost 11 bases, J lost 9 bases, and 23 bases lay in between. Per the germline V gene, CDR1 is KGHSY and CDR2 is FQNENV. The DNA of the CDR3 is TGTGCCGCCGCGGGGGCCCAGCCAAGTAGTGAGCAGTTCTTC. Protein sequence: CAAAGAQPSSEQFF.

By share, this clone counts as medium-sized. The chain carries TRBV5-8 and TRBJ1-1; 7 positions agree with TRBD1. V lost 3 bases, J lost 1 base, and 3 bases stayed unmatched. Germline V gives CDR1 SGHTS, CDR2 YDEGEE. The CDR3 has 14 amino acids. CDR3 residues: CASSWTGPNTEAFF. For the CDR3, the DNA is TGTGCCAGCAGCTGGACAGGCCCGAACACTGAAGCTTTCTTT.

The chain uses TRBV5-4 and TRBJ1-2; TRBD1 matches at 9 bases. In germline, CDR1 is SGHNT, CDR2 YYREEE (reference sequence). CDR3 length: 14 amino acids. The V segment lost 2 bases and the J segment 2 bases; nucleotides outside the gene matches: 1. DNA of the CDR3: TGTGCCAGCAGCTTCGACAGGGGGAACTATGGCTACACCTTC. Amino acid sequence: CASSFDRGNYGYTF. Looking up the rest from reference TRBV5-4 and TRBJ1-2 gives the full variable domain: ETGVTQSPTHLIKTRGQQVTLRCSSQSGHNTVSWYQQALGQGPQFIFQYYREEENGRGNFPPRFSGLQFPNYSSELNVNALELDDSALYLCASSFDRGNYGYTFGSGTRLTVV.

This clone rates as medium-sized. The chain employs TRBV30 and TRBJ1-4; D call uncertain. The V end lost 1 base, the J end lost 3 bases, and 6 bases lay between the germline ends. CDR3 length: 13 amino acids. The V gene's germline CDR1 is GTSNPN and CDR2 SVGIG (reference sequence). The CDR3 DNA sequence: TGTGCCTGGAGTGCGCGCCCTAATGAAAAACTGTTTTTT. Its translation is CAWSARPNEKLFF.

The chain recombines TRBV29-1 with TRBJ1-2; D possibly corresponds to TRBD1 (5 bases). Germline lookup yields CDR1 SQVTM and CDR2 ANQGSEA. Trimming cost V 0 bases and J 4 bases, with 9 bases left between them. This CDR3 region has 13 residues. CDR3 sequence: CSVEEAGGYGYTF. CDR3 nucleotides: TGCAGCGTTGAAGAGGCGGGGGGCTATGGCTACACCTTC.

This clone was recorded at least ten times. The chain carries TRBV5-8 and TRBJ1-1; D ambiguous. CDR1 is SGHTS, CDR2 YDEGEE, per germline. V was cut by 1 base and J by 4 bases, with 8 bases left in between. The CDR3 runs to 13 residues. In nucleotides, the CDR3 is TGTGCCAGCAGCTTGTGGCCGGTCACTGAAGCTTTCTTT. Translated: CASSLWPVTEAFF.

This clone was found many times. The chain uses TRBV5-1 and TRBJ1-5; TRBD1 is a possible D gene (5 bases). Germline CDR1 is SGHRS and CDR2 is YFSETQ. Trimming took off 3 bases at V and 0 bases at J, with 7 bases between the two ends. CDR3 size: 14 residues. CDR3 region: CASSWGNSNQPQHF. In nucleotides, the CDR3 is TGCGCCAGCAGCTGGGGGAATAGCAATCAGCCCCAGCATTTT.

The sample holds a few counts of this clone. This sequence joins TRBV28 and TRBJ2-7; TRBD2 aligns across 9 bases. The V gene's germline CDR1 is MDHEN and CDR2 SYDVKM. This CDR3 contains 15 residues. V dropped 2 bases and J dropped 1; count of bases not matched to a gene: 3. The CDR3 nucleotides read TGTGCCAGCAGTTTAGAGGCGGGGGGGTCCTACGAGCAGTACTTC. Its translation: CASSLEAGGSYEQYF.

By share, this clone ranks as large. V usage is TRBV28 and J usage is TRBJ1-3, with no clear D. CDR3 length: 14 amino acids. V was pared by 4 bases and J by 4 bases, with 11 bases between. Germline V gene data show CDR1 as MDHEN and CDR2 as SYDVKM. The CDR3 loop is CASSWARWGNTIYF. The CDR3 bases are TGTGCCAGCAGTTGGGCCCGTTGGGGAAACACCATATATTTT.

This clone was recorded at least ten times. The chain carries TRBV11-2 and TRBJ2-7; 7 bases fit TRBD1. V shed 5 bases, J shed 1 base, and the junction held 11 bases outside the gene matches. CDR3 size: 16 residues. CDR1 SGHAT and CDR2 FQNNGV come from the germline V gene. CDR3 loop: CASSNIQGSPSYEQYF. As DNA, the CDR3 is TGTGCCAGCAGCAACATACAGGGGTCCCCTTCCTACGAGCAGTACTTC. Together with reference TRBV11-2 and TRBJ2-7, the CDR3 gives the full variable domain: EAGVAQSPRYKIIEKRQSVAFWCNPISGHATLYWYQQILGQGPKLLIQFQNNGVVDDSQLPKDRFSAERLKGVDSTLKIQPAKLEDSAVYLCASSNIQGSPSYEQYFGPGTRLTVT.

In its sample, this clone is medium-sized. The rearrangement uses TRBV24-1 and TRBJ2-1, with 9 positions matching TRBD2. This CDR3 has 17 residues. The germline V gene has CDR1 KGHDR and CDR2 SFDVKD. Trimming removed 2 bases from V and 2 bases from J; junction bases left unmatched: 6. CDR3 sequence (DNA): TGTGCCACCAGTGATTCCCAACGCGGGGGGGCCTACAATGAGCAGTTCTTC. Residues: CATSDSQRGGAYNEQFF.

This clone is medium-sized. The V and J genes are TRBV27 and TRBJ1-5, with unresolved D. Germline-derived CDR1 and CDR2 are MNHEY and SMNVEV (reference sequence). V was pared by 6 bases and J by 0 bases, with 12 bases between. This CDR3 is 15 amino acids long. CDR3: CASRKQRDSNQPQHF. The CDR3 DNA sequence: TGTGCCAGCAGAAAACAGAGAGATAGCAATCAGCCCCAGCATTTT.

As for this clone: A much bigger clone sits one base away, suggesting this may be a read error. V usage is TRBV5-1 and J usage is TRBJ1-2; D gene unclear. The CDR3 covers 12 residues. Germline loops: CDR1 SGHRS, CDR2 YFSETQ. V gave up 6 bases and J gave up 8 bases, with 14 bases separating them. As DNA, the CDR3 is TGCGCCAGCACCGGAAGTGTCCTCGGCTACACCTTC. Protein sequence: CASTGSVLGYTF.

J is TRBJ2-7 and V is TRBV19; 10 positions match TRBD2. Germline loops: CDR1 LNHDA, CDR2 SQIVND (reference sequence). This CDR3 has 16 residues. V lost 3 bases to trimming and J lost 8 bases; unmatched junction nucleotides: 13. The CDR3 DNA follows: TGTGCCAGTAGTATCGCAGCGGGGGGGACCAAAGTAAAGCAGTACTTC. Its translation: CASSIAAGGTKVKQYF. Combining the CDR3 with reference TRBV19 and TRBJ2-7 gives the whole variable domain DGGITQSPKYLFRKEGQNVTLSCEQNLNHDAMYWYRQDPGQGLRLIYYSQIVNDFQKGDIAEGYSVSREKKESFPLTVTSAQKNPTAFYLCASSIAAGGTKVKQYFGPGTRLTVT.